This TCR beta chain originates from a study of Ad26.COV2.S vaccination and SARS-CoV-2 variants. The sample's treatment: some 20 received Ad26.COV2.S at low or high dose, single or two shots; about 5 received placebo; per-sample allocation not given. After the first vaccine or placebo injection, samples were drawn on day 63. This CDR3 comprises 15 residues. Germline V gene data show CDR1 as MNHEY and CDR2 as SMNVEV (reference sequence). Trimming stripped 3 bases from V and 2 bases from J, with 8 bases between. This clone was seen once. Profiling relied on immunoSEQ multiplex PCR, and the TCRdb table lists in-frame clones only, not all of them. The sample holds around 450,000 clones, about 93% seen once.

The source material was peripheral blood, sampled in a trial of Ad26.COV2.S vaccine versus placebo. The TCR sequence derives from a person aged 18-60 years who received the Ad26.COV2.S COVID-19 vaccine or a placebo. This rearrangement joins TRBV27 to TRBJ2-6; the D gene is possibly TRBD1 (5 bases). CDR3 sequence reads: CASSLMDTGANVLTF. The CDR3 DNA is TGTGCCAGCAGTTTGATGGACACTGGGGCCAACGTCCTGACTTTC.